The 11 T cell receptor beta chains presented below share a single source sample, sequenced in a study of T cell responses to AZD1222 COVID-19 vaccine (dated by TCRdb to the early 2020s). The time point label for this specimen denotes: about 28 days (+/-7) after the second vaccine dose. Libraries came from the immunoSEQ multiplex PCR assay. In TCRdb, the immuneACCESS table is reduced to in-frame sequences with V and J assigned. These tables do not hold every clone; where another copy was compared, an unresolved V gene accounts for under half, and the others remain unexplained. The sample profile shows about 81,000 clones; around 83% of them were found once. Together, the top ten hold 5.6% of the sample. Source: peripheral blood, taken 28 days after the second AZD1222 dose. These receptors were obtained from an adult who received the AZD1222 COVID-19 vaccine.

The chain uses TRBV6-5 and TRBJ1-6; D remains unclear. This CDR3 has 16 amino acids. Germline values: CDR1 MNHEY, CDR2 SVGAGI. V was cut by 0 bases and J by 8 bases, with 14 bases left in between. The CDR3 reads CASSYSMRPEDSPLHF. The CDR3 nucleotides are TGTGCCAGCAGTTACTCGATGCGCCCTGAGGATTCACCCCTCCACTTT.

This clone was counted only a few times. The rearrangement links TRBV19 to TRBJ1-1; 8 bases are a match to TRBD1. From germline, CDR1 is LNHDA and CDR2 SQIVND (reference sequence). This CDR3 is built from 14 residues. V gave up 3 bases and J gave up 2 bases; unmatched junction bases: 2. CDR3 in amino acids: CASSITGGNTEAFF. The CDR3 nucleotides are TGTGCCAGTAGTATCACAGGGGGAAACACTGAAGCTTTCTTT.

This chain links TRBV7-8 with TRBJ2-7; 7 nucleotides align to TRBD1. Germline CDR1 and CDR2: SGHVS and FQNEAQ. After removal of 5 bases from V and 5 bases from J, the junction contained 9 bases not matched to a gene. The CDR3 is 14 amino acids. The CDR3 DNA sequence: TGTGCCAGCAGCCCAAGGACAGGCGTGCACGAGCAGTACTTC. This codes for CASSPRTGVHEQYF.

A few counts support this clone. The chain couples TRBV2 to TRBJ1-2; TRBD1 matches 7 bases. Germline trimming cut 5 bases from V and 0 bases from J; bases unmatched to any gene: 6. The germline V gene has CDR1 SNHLY and CDR2 FYNNEI. The CDR3 contains 15 residues. CDR3 protein: CASSFTDRTNYGYTF. The CDR3 bases are TGTGCCAGCAGTTTCACGGACAGGACTAACTATGGCTACACCTTC.

The chain carries TRBV6-5 and TRBJ2-3; D is possibly TRBD1 or TRBD2 (5 bases each). Germline CDR1 is MNHEY and CDR2 is SVGAGI. V was pared by 7 bases and J by 1 base, with 15 bases between. The CDR3 sequence is 15 residues long. This chain's CDR3 is CASKERGTGTDTQYF. CDR3 in DNA: TGTGCCAGCAAGGAAAGAGGGACGGGCACAGATACGCAGTATTTT.

This clone was detected only once. The chain is built from TRBV5-4 and TRBJ1-1, with D perhaps TRBD1 (5 bases). V dropped 0 bases and J dropped 0 bases, with 6 bases sitting between them. Germline loops: CDR1 SGHNT, CDR2 YYREEE (reference sequence). This CDR3 is 14 amino acids long. Written as DNA, the CDR3 is TGTGCCAGCAGCTTGGAGGGGTTGAACACTGAAGCTTTCTTT. It encodes CASSLEGLNTEAFF.

The chain has TRBV2 and TRBJ2-5; a possible D gene is TRBD1 (5 bases). CDR1 is SNHLY, CDR2 FYNNEI, per germline. Trimming shortened V by 6 bases and J by 5 bases, and 7 bases separated the two germline ends. The CDR3 contains 11 residues. CDR3 DNA sequence: TGTGCCAGCAGGGGGCTGGAGACCCAGTACTTC. This encodes CASRGLETQYF.

J is TRBJ1-1 and V is TRBV9; a possible D gene is TRBD1 (5 bases). The CDR3 totals 13 residues. The V gene's germline CDR1 is SGDLS and CDR2 YYNGEE. Trimming cost V 2 bases and J 4 bases, with 9 bases left between them. The CDR3 nucleotides are TGTGCCAGCAGCGTGGGGGGTTTCACTGAAGCTTTCTTT. Translated: CASSVGGFTEAFF.

The V and J genes are TRBV7-2 and TRBJ1-3; 7 nucleotides agree with TRBD1. V dropped 8 bases and J dropped 4; count of bases not matched to a gene: 5. This CDR3 is built from 13 residues. Germline loops: CDR1 SGHTA, CDR2 FQGNSA. CDR3 residues: CASRQGVGNTIYF. DNA for the CDR3: TGTGCCAGCCGTCAGGGGGTCGGAAACACCATATATTTT.

The chain combines TRBV6-6 with TRBJ2-1; D remains ambiguous. The CDR3 spans 15 residues. Trimming cost V 4 bases and J 0 bases, with 10 bases left between them. CDR1 is MNHNY, CDR2 SVGAGI, per germline (reference sequence). Here the CDR3 reads CASSSHTDSYNEQFF. CDR3 sequence (DNA): TGTGCCAGCAGTTCCCACACAGACTCCTACAATGAGCAGTTCTTC.

V gene TRBV6-2 or TRBV6-3 combines with J gene TRBJ2-1, with 10 nucleotides matching TRBD2. The V gene end was trimmed by 5 bases and the J gene end by 9 bases; junction bases not matched to a gene: 4. The CDR3 is 13 amino acids. Germline CDR1 MNHEY, CDR2 SVGEGT. CDR3 amino acids: CASSRTSGIEQFF. CDR3 nucleotide sequence: TGTGCCAGCAGTAGGACTAGCGGCATTGAGCAGTTCTTC.